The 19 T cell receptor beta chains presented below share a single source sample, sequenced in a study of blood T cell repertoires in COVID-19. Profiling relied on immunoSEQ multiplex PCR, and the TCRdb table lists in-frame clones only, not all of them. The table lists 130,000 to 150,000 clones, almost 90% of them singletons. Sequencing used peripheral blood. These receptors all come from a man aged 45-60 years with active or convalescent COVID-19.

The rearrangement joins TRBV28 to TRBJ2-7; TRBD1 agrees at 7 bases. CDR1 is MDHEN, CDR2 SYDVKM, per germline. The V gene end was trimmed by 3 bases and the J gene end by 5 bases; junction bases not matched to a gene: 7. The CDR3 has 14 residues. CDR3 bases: TGTGCCAGCAGTTTGCAGGGGGTCAGCAACGAGCAGTACTTC. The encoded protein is CASSLQGVSNEQYF.

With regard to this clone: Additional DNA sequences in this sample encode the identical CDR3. The DNA of the CDR3 is TGTGCCAGCAGCCTGGCCCACTCCTACGAGCAGTACTTC. Encoded protein: CASSLAHSYEQYF. This chain joins TRBV5-4 and TRBJ2-7; D not certain. The germline V gene has CDR1 SGHNT and CDR2 YYREEE (reference sequence). CDR3 size: 13 residues. V was clipped by 4 bases and J by 0 bases, with 8 bases between them.

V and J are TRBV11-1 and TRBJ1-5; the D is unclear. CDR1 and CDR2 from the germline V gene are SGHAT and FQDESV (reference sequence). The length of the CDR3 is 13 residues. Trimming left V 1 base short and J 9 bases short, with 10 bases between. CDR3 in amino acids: CASSLVPGRPQHF. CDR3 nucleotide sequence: TGTGCCAGCAGCTTAGTCCCGGGTCGGCCCCAGCATTTT.

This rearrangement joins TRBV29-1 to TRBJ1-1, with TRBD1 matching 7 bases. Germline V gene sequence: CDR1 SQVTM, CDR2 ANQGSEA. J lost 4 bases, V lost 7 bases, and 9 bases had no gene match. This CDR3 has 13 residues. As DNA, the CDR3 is TGCAGCGCGAATGACAGGGTGGGCACTGAAGCTTTCTTT. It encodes CSANDRVGTEAFF.

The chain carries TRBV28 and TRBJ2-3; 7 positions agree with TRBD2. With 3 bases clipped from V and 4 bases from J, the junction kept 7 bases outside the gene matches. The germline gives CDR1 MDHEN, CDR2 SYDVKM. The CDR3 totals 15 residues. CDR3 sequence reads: CASSFGSGRADTQYF. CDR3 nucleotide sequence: TGTGCCAGCAGTTTTGGGTCAGGGAGGGCAGATACGCAGTATTTT.

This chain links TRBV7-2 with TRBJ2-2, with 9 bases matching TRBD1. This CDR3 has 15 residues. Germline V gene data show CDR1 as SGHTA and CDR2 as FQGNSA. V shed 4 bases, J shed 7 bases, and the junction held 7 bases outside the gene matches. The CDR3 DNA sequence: TGTGCCAGCAGCTCCCGGGACAGGGACCACGGGGAGCTGTTTTTT. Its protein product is CASSSRDRDHGELFF.

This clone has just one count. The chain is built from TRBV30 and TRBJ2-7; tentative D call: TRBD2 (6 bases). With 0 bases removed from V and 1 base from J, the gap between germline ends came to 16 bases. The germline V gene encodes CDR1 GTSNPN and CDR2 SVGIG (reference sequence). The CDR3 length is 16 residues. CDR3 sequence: CAWSVPGLAYSYEQYF. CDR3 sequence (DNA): TGTGCCTGGAGTGTCCCGGGACTCGCATATTCCTACGAGCAGTACTTC.

The CDR3 loop is CASSVGGQVYEQYF. In nucleotides, the CDR3 is TGTGCCAGCAGCGTAGGGGGACAGGTGTACGAGCAGTACTTC. V usage is TRBV9 and J usage is TRBJ2-7; 8 nucleotides match TRBD1. J gave up 4 bases and V 0 bases, and 3 bases lay outside the gene matches. Germline lookup yields CDR1 SGDLS and CDR2 YYNGEE. The CDR3 consists of 14 residues.

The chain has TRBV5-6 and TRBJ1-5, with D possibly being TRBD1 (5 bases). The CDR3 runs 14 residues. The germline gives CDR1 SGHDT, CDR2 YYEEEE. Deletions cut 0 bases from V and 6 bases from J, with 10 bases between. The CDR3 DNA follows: TGTGCCAGCAGCTTGGCCGGAGGGGTTCAGCCCCAGCATTTT. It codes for CASSLAGGVQPQHF.

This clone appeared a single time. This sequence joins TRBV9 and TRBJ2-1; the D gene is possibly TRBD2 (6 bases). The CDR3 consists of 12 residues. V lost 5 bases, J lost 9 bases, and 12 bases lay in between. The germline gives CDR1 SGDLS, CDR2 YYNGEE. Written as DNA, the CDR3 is TGTGCCAGCAGTGAGCAGGGAGGTGAGCAGTTCTTC. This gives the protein CASSEQGGEQFF.

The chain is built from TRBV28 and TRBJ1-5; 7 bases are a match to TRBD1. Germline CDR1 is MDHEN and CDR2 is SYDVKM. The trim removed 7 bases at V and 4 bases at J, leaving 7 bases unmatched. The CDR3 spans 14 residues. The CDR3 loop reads CASTRDSSNQPQHF. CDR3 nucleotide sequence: TGTGCCAGCACCCGGGACAGTAGTAATCAGCCCCAGCATTTT.

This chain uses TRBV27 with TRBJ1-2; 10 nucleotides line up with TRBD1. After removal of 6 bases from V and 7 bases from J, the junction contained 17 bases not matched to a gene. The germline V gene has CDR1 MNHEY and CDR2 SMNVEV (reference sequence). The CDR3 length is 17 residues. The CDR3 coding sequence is TGTGCCAGCAGCCCCCTAAGATCGACAGGGGGCGCGTTTGGCTACACCTTC. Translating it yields CASSPLRSTGGAFGYTF.

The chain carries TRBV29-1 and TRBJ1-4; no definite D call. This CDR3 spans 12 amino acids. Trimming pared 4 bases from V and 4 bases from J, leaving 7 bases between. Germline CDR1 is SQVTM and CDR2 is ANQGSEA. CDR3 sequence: CSVAGGNEKLFF. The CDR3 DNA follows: TGCAGCGTTGCAGGAGGTAATGAAAAACTGTTTTTT. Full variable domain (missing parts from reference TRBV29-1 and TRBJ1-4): SAVISQKPSRDICQRGTSLTIQCQVDSQVTMMFWYRQQPGQSLTLIATANQGSEATYESGFVIDKFPISRPNLTFSTLTVSNMSPEDSSIYLCSVAGGNEKLFFGSGTQLSVL.

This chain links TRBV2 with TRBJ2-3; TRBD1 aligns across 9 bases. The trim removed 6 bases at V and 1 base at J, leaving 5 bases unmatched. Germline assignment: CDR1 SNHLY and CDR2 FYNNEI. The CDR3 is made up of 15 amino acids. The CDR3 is CASRTGGAGTDTQYF. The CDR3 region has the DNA TGTGCCAGCAGAACAGGGGGCGCGGGCACAGATACGCAGTATTTT.

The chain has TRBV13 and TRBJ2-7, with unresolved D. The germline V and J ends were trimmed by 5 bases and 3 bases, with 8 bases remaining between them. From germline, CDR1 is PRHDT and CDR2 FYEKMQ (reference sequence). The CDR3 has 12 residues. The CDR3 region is CASSQALYEQYF. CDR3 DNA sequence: TGTGCCAGCAGCCAGGCACTCTACGAGCAGTACTTC.

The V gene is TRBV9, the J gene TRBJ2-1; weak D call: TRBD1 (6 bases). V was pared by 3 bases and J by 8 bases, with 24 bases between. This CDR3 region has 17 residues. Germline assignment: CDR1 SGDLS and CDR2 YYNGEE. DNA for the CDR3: TGTGCCAGCAGCGCCCGCTCAGGGGTAGGGTTTCGCGATGAGCAGTTCTTC. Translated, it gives CASSARSGVGFRDEQFF.

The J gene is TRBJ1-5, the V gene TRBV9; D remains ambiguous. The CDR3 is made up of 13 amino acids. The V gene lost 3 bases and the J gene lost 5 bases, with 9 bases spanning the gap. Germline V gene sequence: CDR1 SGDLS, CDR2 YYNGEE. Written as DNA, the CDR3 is TGTGCCAGCAGCGGGGAGGGCCATCAGCCCCAGCATTTT. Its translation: CASSGEGHQPQHF.

As DNA, the CDR3 is TGTGCCAGTAGTATGAGCGACAGGGTTTATCAGCCCCAGCATTTT. Translation gives CASSMSDRVYQPQHF. The chain couples TRBV19 to TRBJ1-5; 7 bases are shared with TRBD1. The CDR3 is made up of 15 amino acids. Germline assignment: CDR1 LNHDA and CDR2 SQIVND (reference sequence). With V trimmed by 3 bases and J by 5 bases, 7 bases remained unmatched.

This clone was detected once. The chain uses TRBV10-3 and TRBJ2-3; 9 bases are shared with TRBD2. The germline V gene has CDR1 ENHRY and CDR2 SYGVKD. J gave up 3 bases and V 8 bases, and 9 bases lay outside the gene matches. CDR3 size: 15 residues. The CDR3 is CAIGLAGRQTDTQYF. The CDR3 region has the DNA TGTGCCATCGGTCTAGCGGGAAGACAAACAGATACGCAGTATTTT.